The rows below give T cell receptor beta chains drawn from one sample of a study of shared clonotypes between healthy human individuals. TCRdb's copy holds only in-frame clones and misses some; the assay was immunoSEQ multiplex PCR. This sample has some 900,000 clones, with less than 85% found just once. The sample was memory CD4+ T cells sorted from blood. These receptors were collected from a man younger than 35 in good health. The conserved cysteine and the conserved F or W are not part of the CDR3 here. Fields, in order: CDR3 protein, CDR3 length, D gene, V gene. D genes are given only for firm matches.

cdr3_aa: ASSALGPGTYNEQF
cdr3_length: 14
d_call: .
v_call: TRBV18

cdr3_aa: ASSSGWGEQF
cdr3_length: 10
d_call: .
v_call: TRBV7-3

cdr3_aa: AISGGGAFEQF
cdr3_length: 11
d_call: TRBD2
v_call: TRBV10-3

cdr3_aa: ASSRTGGASVDTQY
cdr3_length: 14
d_call: .
v_call: TRBV18

cdr3_aa: ASSQDPGDNQPQH
cdr3_length: 13
d_call: .
v_call: TRBV4-1

cdr3_aa: ASQDSVYNSPLH
cdr3_length: 12
d_call: .
v_call: TRBV2

cdr3_aa: ASSFGGGAKNIQY
cdr3_length: 13
d_call: .
v_call: TRBV28

cdr3_aa: ASSPGQKNIQY
cdr3_length: 11
d_call: .
v_call: TRBV7-2

cdr3_aa: ASSSMDSLYGYT
cdr3_length: 12
d_call: .
v_call: TRBV5-6

cdr3_aa: ASSPEPSTDTQY
cdr3_length: 12
d_call: .
v_call: TRBV5-1

cdr3_aa: ASSVWGQGNEKLF
cdr3_length: 13
d_call: TRBD1
v_call: TRBV9

cdr3_aa: ASSPLGRIAGYT
cdr3_length: 12
d_call: .
v_call: TRBV2

cdr3_aa: ASSDSDAGRTQY
cdr3_length: 12
d_call: .
v_call: TRBV10-1

cdr3_aa: ASNFNRGEGYT
cdr3_length: 11
d_call: TRBD1
v_call: TRBV6-1